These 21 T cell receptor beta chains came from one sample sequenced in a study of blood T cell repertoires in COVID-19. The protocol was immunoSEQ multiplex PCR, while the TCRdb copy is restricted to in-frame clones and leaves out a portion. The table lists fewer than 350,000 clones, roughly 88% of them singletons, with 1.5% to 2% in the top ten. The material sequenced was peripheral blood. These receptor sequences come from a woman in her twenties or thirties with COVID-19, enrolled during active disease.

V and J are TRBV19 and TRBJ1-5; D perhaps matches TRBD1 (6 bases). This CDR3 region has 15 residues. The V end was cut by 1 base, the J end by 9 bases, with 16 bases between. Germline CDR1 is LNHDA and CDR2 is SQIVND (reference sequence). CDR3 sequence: CASSIAAGVSGPQHF. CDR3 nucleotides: TGTGCCAGTAGTATAGCCGCAGGGGTCTCGGGGCCCCAGCATTTT.

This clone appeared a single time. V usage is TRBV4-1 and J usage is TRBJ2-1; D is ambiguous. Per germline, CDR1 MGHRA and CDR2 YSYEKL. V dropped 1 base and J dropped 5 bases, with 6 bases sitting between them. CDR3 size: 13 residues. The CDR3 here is CASSQVFDNEQFF. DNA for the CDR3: TGCGCCAGCAGCCAAGTCTTTGACAATGAGCAGTTCTTC.

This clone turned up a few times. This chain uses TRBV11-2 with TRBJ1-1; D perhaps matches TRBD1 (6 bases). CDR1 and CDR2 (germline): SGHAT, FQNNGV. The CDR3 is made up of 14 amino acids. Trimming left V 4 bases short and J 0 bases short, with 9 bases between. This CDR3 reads CASSSRGLNTEAFF. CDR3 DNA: TGTGCCAGCAGCTCCAGGGGCCTGAACACTGAAGCTTTCTTT.

CDR3 bases: TGTGCCAGCAGTGAATTTTTCGTGACTGAAGCTTTCTTT. It yields the protein CASSEFFVTEAFF. The chain employs TRBV2 and TRBJ1-1; D gene uncertain. The CDR3 has 13 amino acids. CDR1 is SNHLY and CDR2 is FYNNEI in the germline V gene. V was cut by 2 bases and J by 5 bases, with 9 bases left in between.

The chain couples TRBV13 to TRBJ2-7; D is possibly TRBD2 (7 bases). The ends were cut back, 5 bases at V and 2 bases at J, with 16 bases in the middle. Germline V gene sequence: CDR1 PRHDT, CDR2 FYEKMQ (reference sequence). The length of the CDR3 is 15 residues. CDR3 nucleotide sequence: TGTGCCAGCAGCCCGTCCGGGGGGCCCGCCTACGAGCAGTACTTC. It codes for CASSPSGGPAYEQYF.

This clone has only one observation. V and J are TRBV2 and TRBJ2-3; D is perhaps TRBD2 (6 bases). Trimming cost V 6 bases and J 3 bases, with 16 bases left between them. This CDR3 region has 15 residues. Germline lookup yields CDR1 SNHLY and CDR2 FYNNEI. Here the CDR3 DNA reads TGTGCCAGCAGGGCCACTAGCAGCGATACAGATACGCAGTATTTT. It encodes CASRATSSDTDTQYF.

CDR3 protein: CASSDRGRGYTF. Written as DNA, the CDR3 is TGTGCCAGCAGTGACAGGGGTCGCGGCTACACCTTC. This rearrangement joins TRBV2 to TRBJ1-2, with D possibly TRBD1 on 6 matching bases. The V end lost 3 bases, the J end lost 8 bases, and 10 bases lay between the germline ends. CDR1 is SNHLY and CDR2 is FYNNEI in the germline V gene. The CDR3 length is 12 residues.

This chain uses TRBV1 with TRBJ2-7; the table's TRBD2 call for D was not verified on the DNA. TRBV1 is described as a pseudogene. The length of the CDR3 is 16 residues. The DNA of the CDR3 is TGCACCAGCAGCCGGTCAGGCGGGCCAAGCTCCTACGAGCAGTACGTC. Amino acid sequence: CTSSRSGGPSSYEQYV.

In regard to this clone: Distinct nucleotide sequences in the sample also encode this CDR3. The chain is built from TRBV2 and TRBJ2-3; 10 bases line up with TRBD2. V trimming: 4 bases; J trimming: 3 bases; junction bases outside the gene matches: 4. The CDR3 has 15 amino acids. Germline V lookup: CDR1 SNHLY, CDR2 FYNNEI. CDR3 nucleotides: TGTGCCAGCAGTGCTTTAGCGGGGGGAACAGATACGCAGTATTTT. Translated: CASSALAGGTDTQYF.

The CDR3 sequence is CASSEEQGQETQYF. CDR3 coding DNA: TGTGCCAGCAGTGAAGAACAGGGCCAAGAGACCCAGTACTTC. The chain has TRBV2 and TRBJ2-5; D possibly corresponds to TRBD1 (6 bases). Germline CDR1 and CDR2: SNHLY and FYNNEI. V gave up 1 base and J gave up 1 base, with 7 bases separating them. The CDR3 is 14 amino acids.

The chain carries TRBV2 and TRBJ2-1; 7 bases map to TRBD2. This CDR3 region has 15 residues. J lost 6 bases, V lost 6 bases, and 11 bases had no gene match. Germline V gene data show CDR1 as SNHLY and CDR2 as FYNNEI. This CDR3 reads CASSGGGHRTNEQFF. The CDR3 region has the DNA TGTGCCAGCAGCGGCGGGGGTCACCGAACCAATGAGCAGTTCTTC.

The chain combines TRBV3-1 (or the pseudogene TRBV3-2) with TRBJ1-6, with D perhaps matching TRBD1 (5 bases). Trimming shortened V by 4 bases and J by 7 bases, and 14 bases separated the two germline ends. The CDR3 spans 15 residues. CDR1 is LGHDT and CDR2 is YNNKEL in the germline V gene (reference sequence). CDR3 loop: CASSLETRANSPLHF. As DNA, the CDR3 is TGTGCCAGCAGCCTAGAGACCAGGGCCAATTCACCCCTCCACTTT.

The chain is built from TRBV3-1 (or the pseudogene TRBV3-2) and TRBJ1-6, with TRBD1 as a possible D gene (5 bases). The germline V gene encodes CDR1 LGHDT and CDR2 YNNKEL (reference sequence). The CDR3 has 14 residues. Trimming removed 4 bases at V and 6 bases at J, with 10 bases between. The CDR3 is CASSPGQINSPLHF. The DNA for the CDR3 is TGTGCCAGCAGCCCAGGGCAGATTAATTCACCCCTCCACTTT.

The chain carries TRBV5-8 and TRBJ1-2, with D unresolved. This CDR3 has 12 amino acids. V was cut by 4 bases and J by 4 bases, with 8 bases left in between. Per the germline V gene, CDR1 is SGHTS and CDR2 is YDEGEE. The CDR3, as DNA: TGTGCCAGCAGCGCGGGGTTCTATGGCTACACCTTC. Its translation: CASSAGFYGYTF.

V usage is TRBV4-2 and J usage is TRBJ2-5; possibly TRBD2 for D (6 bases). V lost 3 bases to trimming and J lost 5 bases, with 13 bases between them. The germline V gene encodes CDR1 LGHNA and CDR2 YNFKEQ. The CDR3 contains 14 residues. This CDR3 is CASSHLDAGETQYF. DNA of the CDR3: TGTGCCAGCAGCCACCTCGACGCGGGGGAGACCCAGTACTTC.

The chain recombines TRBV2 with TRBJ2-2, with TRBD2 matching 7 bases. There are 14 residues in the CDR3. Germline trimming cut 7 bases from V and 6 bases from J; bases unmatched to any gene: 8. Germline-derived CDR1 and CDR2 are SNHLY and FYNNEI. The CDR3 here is CASKAGVVSGELFF. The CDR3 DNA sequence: TGTGCCAGCAAGGCGGGGGTAGTGTCCGGGGAGCTGTTTTTT.

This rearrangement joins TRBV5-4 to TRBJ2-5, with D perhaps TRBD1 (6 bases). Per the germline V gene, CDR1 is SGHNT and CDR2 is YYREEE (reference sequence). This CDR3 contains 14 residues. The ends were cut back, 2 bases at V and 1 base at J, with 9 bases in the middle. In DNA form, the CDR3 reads TGTGCCAGCAGCTTCGGACAGATCCAAGAGACCCAGTACTTC. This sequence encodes CASSFGQIQETQYF.

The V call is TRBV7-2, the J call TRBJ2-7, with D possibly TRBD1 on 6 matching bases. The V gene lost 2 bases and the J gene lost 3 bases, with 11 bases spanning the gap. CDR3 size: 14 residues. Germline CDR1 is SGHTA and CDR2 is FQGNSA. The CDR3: CASSLSTGNYEQYF. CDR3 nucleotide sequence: TGTGCCAGCAGCTTAAGCACAGGGAACTACGAGCAGTACTTC.

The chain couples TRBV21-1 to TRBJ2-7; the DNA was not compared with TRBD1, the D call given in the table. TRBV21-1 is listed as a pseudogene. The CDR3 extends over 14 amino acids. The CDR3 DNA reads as TGTGCCAGCATGCCTGACAGGGCGTCCTACGAGCAGTACTTC. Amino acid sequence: CASMPDRASYEQYF.

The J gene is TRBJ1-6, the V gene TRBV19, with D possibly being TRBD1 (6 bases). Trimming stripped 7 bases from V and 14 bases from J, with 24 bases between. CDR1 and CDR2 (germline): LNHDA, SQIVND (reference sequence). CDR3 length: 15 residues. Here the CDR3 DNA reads TGTGCCAGTACCCCCATGGGGACAACCCCACAAGCCCTCCACTTT. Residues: CASTPMGTTPQALHF.

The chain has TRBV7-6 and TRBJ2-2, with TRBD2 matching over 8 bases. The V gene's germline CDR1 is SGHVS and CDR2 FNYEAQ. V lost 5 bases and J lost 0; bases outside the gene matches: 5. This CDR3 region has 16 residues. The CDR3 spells CASSPEAGANTGELFF. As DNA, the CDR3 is TGTGCCAGCAGCCCCGAAGCGGGGGCGAACACCGGGGAGCTGTTTTTT.